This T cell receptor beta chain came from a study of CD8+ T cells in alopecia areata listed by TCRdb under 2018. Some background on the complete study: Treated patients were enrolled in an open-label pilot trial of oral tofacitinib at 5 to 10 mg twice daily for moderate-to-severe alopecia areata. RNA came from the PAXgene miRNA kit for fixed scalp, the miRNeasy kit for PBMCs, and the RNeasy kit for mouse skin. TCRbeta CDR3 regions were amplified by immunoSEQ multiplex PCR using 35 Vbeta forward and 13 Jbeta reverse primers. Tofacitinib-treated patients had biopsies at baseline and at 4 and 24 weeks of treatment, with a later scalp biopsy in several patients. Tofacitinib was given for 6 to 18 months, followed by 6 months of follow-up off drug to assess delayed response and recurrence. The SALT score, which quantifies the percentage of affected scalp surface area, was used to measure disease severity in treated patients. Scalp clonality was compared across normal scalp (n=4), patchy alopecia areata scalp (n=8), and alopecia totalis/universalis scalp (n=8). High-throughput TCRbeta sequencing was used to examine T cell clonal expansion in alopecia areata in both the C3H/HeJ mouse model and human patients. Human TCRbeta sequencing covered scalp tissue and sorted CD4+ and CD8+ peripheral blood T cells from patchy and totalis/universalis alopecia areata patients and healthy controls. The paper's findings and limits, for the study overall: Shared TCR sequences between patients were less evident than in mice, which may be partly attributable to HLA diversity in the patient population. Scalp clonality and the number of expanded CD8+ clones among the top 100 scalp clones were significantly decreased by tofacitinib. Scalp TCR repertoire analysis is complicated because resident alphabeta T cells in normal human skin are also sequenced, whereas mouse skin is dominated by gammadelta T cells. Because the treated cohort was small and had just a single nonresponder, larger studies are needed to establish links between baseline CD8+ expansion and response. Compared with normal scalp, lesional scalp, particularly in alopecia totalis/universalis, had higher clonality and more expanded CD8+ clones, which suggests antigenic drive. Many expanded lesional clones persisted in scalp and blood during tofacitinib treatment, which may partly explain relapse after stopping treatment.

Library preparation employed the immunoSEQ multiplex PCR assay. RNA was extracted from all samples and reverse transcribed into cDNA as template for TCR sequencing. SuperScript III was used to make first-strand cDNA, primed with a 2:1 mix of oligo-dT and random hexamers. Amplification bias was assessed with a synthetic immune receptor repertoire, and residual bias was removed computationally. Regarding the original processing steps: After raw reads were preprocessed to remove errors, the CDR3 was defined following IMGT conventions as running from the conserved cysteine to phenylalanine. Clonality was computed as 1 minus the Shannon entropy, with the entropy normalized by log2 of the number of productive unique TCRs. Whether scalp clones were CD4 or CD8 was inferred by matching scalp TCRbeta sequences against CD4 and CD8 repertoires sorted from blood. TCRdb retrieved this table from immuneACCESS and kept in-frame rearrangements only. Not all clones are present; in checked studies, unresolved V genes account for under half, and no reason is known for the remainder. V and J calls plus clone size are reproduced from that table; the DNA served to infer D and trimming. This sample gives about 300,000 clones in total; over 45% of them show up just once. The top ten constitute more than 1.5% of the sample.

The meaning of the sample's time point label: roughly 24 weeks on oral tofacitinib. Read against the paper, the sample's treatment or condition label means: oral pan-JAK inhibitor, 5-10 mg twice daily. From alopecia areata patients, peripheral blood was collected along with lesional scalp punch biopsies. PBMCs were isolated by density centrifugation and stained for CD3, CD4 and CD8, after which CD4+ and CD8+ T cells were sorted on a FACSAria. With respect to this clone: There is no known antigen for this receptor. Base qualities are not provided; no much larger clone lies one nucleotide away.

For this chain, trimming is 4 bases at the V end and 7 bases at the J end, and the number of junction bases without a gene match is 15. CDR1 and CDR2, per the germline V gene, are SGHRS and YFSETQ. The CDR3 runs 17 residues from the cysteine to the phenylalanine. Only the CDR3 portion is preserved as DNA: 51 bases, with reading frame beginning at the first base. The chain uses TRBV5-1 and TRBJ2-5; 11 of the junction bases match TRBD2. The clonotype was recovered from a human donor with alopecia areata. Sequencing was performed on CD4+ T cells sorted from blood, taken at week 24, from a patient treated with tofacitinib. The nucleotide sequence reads TGCGCCAGCAGCCCTCTTTTAGCGGGGGGGCCCAGTGGGACCCAGTACTTC. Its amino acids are CASSPLLAGGPSGTQYF. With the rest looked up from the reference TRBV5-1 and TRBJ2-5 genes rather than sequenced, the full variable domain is KAGVTQTPRYLIKTRGQQVTLSCSPISGHRSVSWYQQTPGQGLQFLFEYFSETQRNKGNFPGRFSGRQFSNSRSEMNVSTLELGDSALYLCASSPLLAGGPSGTQYFGPGTRLLVL.